The clone carrying this T cell receptor beta chain was counted ten times or more. Its target is unknown. The data were obtained in a study of T cell repertoires in cytomegalovirus infection. Study-wide background: Peptides in the study included HLA-C-restricted and HLA-B-restricted CMV epitopes.

General observations from the study: Summed frequency of shared TCR beta families picked out CMV carriers who also had the relevant HLA.

TCRdb analysed the reads with MiXCR anew, one entry per CDR3 protein. The data contain more than 250,000 distinct CDR3 sequences, around 25% of them singletons. The sequence came from a human donor in good health (CMV status not recorded). Some clones in this sample may be carry-over from other donors' samples. The material was cultured PBMCs, obtained from culture after CMV antigen stimulation.

Here the CDR3 reads CASSLTGGPLETQYF. The CDR3 DNA sequence: TGTGCCAGCAGCTTAACGGGAGGGCCTTTAGAGACCCAGTACTTC. The chain joins TRBV7-8 to TRBJ2-5, with 8 bases aligning to TRBD2. This CDR3 comprises 15 residues. Trimming removed 2 bases from V and 4 bases from J; junction bases left unmatched: 6. Germline CDR1 is SGHVS and CDR2 is FQNEAQ.